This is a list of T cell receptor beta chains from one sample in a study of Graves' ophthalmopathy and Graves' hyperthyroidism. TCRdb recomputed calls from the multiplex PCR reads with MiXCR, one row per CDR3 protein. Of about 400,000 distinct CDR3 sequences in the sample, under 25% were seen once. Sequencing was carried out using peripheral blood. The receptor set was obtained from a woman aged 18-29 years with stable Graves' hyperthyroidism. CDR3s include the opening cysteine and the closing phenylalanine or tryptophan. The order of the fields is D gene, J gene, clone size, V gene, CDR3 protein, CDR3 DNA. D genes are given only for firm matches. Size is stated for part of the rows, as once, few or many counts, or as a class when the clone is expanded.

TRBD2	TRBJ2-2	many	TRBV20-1	CSARGLADTGELFF	TGCAGTGCTAGGGGACTAGCGGACACCGGGGAGCTGTTTTTT
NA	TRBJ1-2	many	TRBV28	CASKALGGYTF	TGTGCCTCTAAGGCCCTGGGTGGCTACACCTTC
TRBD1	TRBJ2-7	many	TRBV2	CASSDPDRVSSSYEQYF	TGTGCCAGCAGCGACCCGGACAGGGTTTCAAGCTCCTACGAGCAGTACTTC
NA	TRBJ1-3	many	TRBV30	CAWNPPSGNTIYF	TGTGCCTGGAACCCACCCTCTGGAAACACCATATATTTT
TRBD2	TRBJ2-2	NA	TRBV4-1	CASSQRASGRGGTGELFF	TGCGCCAGCAGCCAGAGGGCTAGCGGGAGGGGTGGCACCGGGGAGCTGTTTTTT
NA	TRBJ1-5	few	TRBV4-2	CASSPRVIMGNQPQHF	TGTGCCAGCAGCCCACGGGTCATTATGGGCAATCAGCCCCAGCATTTT
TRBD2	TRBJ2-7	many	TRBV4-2	CASSQAFKASGTYEQYF	TGTGCCAGCAGCCAAGCCTTTAAGGCTAGCGGGACCTACGAGCAGTACTTC
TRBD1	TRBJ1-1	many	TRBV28	CASSQNRGGNTEAFF	TGTGCCAGCAGCCAAAACAGGGGGGGGAACACTGAAGCTTTCTTT
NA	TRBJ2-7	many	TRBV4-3	CASSQEGALASSYEQYF	TGCGCCAGCAGCCAAGAAGGCGCATTGGCGAGCTCCTACGAGCAGTACTTC
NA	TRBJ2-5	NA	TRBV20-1	CSARDGPQETQYF	TGCAGTGCTAGAGATGGACCCCAAGAGACCCAGTACTTC
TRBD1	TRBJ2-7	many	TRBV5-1	CASSLEPGQGYEQYF	TGCGCCAGCAGCTTGGAACCGGGACAGGGATACGAGCAGTACTTC
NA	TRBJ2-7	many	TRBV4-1	CASSQGWGSEEQYF	TGCGCCAGCAGCCAAGGGTGGGGTTCGGAGGAGCAGTACTTC
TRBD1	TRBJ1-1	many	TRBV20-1	CSAAPGTVNTEAFF	TGCAGTGCTGCGCCCGGGACAGTGAACACTGAAGCTTTCTTT
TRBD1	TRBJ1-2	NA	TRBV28	CASRLGQGYFGGYTF	TGTGCCAGCAGACTCGGACAGGGATATTTCGGGGGCTACACCTTC
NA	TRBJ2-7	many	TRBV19	CASSSAPSTEYEQYF	TGTGCCAGTAGTTCCGCGCCCTCGACAGAGTACGAGCAGTACTTC
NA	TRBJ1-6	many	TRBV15	CATSRDSERGTFYNSPLHF	TGTGCCACCAGCAGAGATTCGGAGCGAGGCACCTTCTATAATTCACCCCTCCACTTT
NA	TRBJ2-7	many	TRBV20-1	CSASVRPRLEQYF	TGCAGTGCTAGCGTGCGCCCAAGGCTCGAGCAGTACTTC
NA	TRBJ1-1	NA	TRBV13	CASSWGAAEAFF	TGTGCCAGCAGTTGGGGGGCGGCTGAAGCTTTCTTT
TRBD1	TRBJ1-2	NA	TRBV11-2	CASSAGQGNVDYGYTF	TGTGCCAGCAGCGCGGGACAGGGGAACGTTGACTATGGCTACACCTTC
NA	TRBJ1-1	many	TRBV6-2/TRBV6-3	CASRIGGVPRSTEAFF	TGTGCCAGCAGAATAGGAGGGGTGCCTCGAAGCACTGAAGCTTTCTTT
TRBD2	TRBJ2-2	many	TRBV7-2	CASRTTSVNTGELFF	TGTGCCAGCAGGACTACTAGCGTGAACACCGGGGAGCTGTTTTTT
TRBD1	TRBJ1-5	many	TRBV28	CASSSLSQGGNQPQHF	TGTGCCAGCAGTTCTCTCTCACAGGGGGGCAATCAGCCCCAGCATTTT
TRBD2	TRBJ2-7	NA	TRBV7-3	CASSWIAGKGYEQYF	TGTGCCAGCAGCTGGATAGCGGGAAAGGGCTACGAGCAGTACTTC
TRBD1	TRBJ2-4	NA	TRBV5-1	CASSQARQGAKNIQYF	TGCGCCAGCAGCCAAGCCCGACAGGGGGCCAAAAACATTCAGTACTTC
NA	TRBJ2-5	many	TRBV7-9	CASTRTQYQETQYF	TGTGCCAGCACCCGGACCCAGTACCAAGAGACCCAGTACTTC
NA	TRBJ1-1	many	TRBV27	CASSLSRGINTEAFF	TGTGCCAGCAGTTTGTCTCGGGGCATTAACACTGAAGCTTTCTTT
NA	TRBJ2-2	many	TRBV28	CASSLSPGSNTGELFF	TGTGCCAGCAGTTTATCCCCTGGATCGAACACCGGGGAGCTGTTTTTT
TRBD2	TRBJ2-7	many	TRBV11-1	CASSPPGLAGVYEQYF	TGTGCCAGCAGCCCCCCCGGGTTAGCGGGGGTTTACGAGCAGTACTTC
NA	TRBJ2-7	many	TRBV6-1	CASSRGGPVDEQYF	TGTGCCAGCAGCCGAGGAGGACCTGTGGACGAGCAGTACTTC
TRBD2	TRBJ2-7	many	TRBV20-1	CSAPPGAGVVYEQYF	TGCAGTGCCCCACCTGGGGCGGGAGTAGTTTACGAGCAGTACTTC
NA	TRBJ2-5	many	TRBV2	CASSEETQYF	TGTGCCAGCAGTGAAGAGACCCAGTACTTC
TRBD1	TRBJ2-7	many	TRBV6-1	CASTEAPTGTYEQYF	TGTGCCAGCACCGAAGCCCCGACAGGGACCTACGAGCAGTACTTC
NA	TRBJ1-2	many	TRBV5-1	CASRAATNAGYTF	TGCGCCAGCAGGGCCGCCACTAATGCAGGCTACACCTTC
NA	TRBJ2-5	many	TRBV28	CASDTTRALASETQYF	TGTGCCAGTGATACTACCAGGGCTCTAGCCTCGGAGACCCAGTACTTC
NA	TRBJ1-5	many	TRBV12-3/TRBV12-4	CASSFLGQPQHF	TGTGCCAGCAGTTTTTTGGGACAGCCCCAGCATTTT
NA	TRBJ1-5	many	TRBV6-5	CASSLGLGRGWGQPQHF	TGTGCCAGCAGTTTGGGGTTGGGTAGGGGGTGGGGTCAGCCCCAGCATTTT
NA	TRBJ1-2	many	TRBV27	CASSPGARDGYTF	TGTGCCAGCTCCCCTGGGGCGAGAGATGGCTACACCTTC
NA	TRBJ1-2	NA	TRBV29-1	CSVERGMGGYTF	TGCAGCGTTGAACGGGGGATGGGTGGCTACACCTTC
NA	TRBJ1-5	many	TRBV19	CASSAGAPQPQHF	TGTGCCAGTAGTGCAGGGGCCCCTCAGCCCCAGCATTTT
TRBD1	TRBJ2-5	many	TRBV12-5	CASALGDRGAETQYF	TGTGCTAGTGCATTGGGGGACAGGGGGGCAGAGACCCAGTACTTC
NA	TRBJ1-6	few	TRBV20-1	CSARDDRPPLHF	TGCAGTGCTAGAGATGATAGACCACCCCTCCACTTT
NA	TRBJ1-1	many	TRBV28	CASSSGTEAFF	TGTGCCAGCAGTTCGGGGACTGAAGCTTTCTTT
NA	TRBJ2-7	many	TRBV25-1	CASSDPRGYEQYF	TGTGCCAGCAGTGATCCCAGGGGTTACGAGCAGTACTTC